Detailed here is one TCR beta chain. Its antigen is unidentified. The data were obtained in a study of OX40 agonist ivuxolimab in advanced cancers. Notes on the study in general: It was not determined which antigens were specifically recognized by the peripheral T cells that had undergone clonal expansion. Averaging showed that CD8+ T cells had more expanded clones than CD4+ did. At 0.1 to 3.0 mg/kg and by week 6, clonal expansion occurred in CD4+ and CD8+ blood T cells.

This CDR3 is 17 amino acids long. V lost 1 base and J 10 bases, leaving 22 bases between the germline ends. Germline lookup yields CDR1 LGHNA and CDR2 YSLEER. The assay was immunoSEQ multiplex PCR, and TCRdb's table has in-frame clones only and misses some. The sample includes around 62,000 clones, almost 85% of them seen just once. V and J are TRBV4-3 and TRBJ2-2; D unresolved. Here the sequenced sample was CD4+ or CD8+ T cells sorted from blood, taken in a trial of the OX40 agonist ivuxolimab. The origin of this receptor is an adult with an advanced solid tumor such as melanoma, head and neck, liver or kidney cancer. The CDR3 sequence is CASSQVGLEDDGEELFF. The CDR3 bases are TGCGCCAGCAGCCAAGTAGGGCTAGAGGATGATGGAGAGGAGCTGTTTTTT.